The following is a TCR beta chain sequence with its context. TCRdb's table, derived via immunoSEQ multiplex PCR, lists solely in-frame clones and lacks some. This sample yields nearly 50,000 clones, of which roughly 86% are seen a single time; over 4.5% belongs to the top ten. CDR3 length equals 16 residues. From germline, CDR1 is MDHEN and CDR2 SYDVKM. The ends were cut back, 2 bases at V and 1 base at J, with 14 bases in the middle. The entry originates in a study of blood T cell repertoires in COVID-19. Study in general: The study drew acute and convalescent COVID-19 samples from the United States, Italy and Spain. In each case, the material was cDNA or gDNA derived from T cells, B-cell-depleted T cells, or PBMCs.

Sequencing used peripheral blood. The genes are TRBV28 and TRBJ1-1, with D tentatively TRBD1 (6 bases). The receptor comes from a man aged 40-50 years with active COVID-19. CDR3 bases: TGTGCCAGCAGTTTAGGTACCGGGACACCGAACACTGAAGCTTTCTTT. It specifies CASSLGTGTPNTEAFF.